This T cell receptor beta chain came from a study of blood T cell repertoires in COVID-19. Some clones are missing from TCRdb's copy, which holds only in-frame ones; the method was immunoSEQ multiplex PCR. The data show over 120,000 clones, about 80% seen once. Germline values: CDR1 LGHNA, CDR2 YSLEER. V was shortened by 1 base and J by 1 base, with 9 bases between the two germline ends. The CDR3 is 15 residues long. The sequence was obtained from a woman between 55 and 75 years old with acute or convalescent COVID-19. This chain joins TRBV4-3 and TRBJ2-3; D gene ambiguous. Source material: peripheral blood. Written as DNA, the CDR3 is TGCGCCAGCAGCCAAGCTCTAATGGGCACAGATACGCAGTATTTT. This sequence encodes CASSQALMGTDTQYF.